This entry features one T cell receptor (beta chain) sequence. Its antigen remains unknown. 13 Jbeta primers and 60 Vbeta primers were used for the PCR. Sequenced by immunoSEQ multiplex PCR; TCRdb stores in-frame clones only, minus some. The data show about 120,000 clones, 15% seen once. These data come from a study of cytomegalovirus exposure and HLA in healthy donors. Findings of the study overall: Specific recognition of CMV antigens was confirmed in vitro for a few chains (all CMV-associated). Some public TCRs appeared in many individuals, while most sequences were rare. One variant, a missense change in DCLRE1C, was linked in a later analysis to TCR beta V- and J-gene trimming.

Among the donors, all were healthy bone marrow donors. Looked up from germline, CDR1 is SEHNR and CDR2 is FQNEAQ (reference sequence). Between the trimmed V and J ends, which lost 4 bases and 4 bases, there was a span of 8 bases. The CDR3 is 12 amino acids. Sequenced sample: PBMCs. This chain links TRBV7-9 with TRBJ2-7; D is unclear. The receptor comes from a woman aged 18-30 years in good health and CMV-seronegative. CDR3 coding DNA: TGTGCCAGCAGCTCAGACGGGTACGAGCAGTACTTC. It encodes CASSSDGYEQYF. Full variable domain (rest looked up from reference TRBV7-9 and TRBJ2-7): DTGVSQNPRHKITKRGQNVTFRCDPISEHNRLYWYRQTLGQGPEFLTYFQNEAQLEKSRLLSDRFSAERPKGSFSTLEIQRTEQGDSAMYLCASSSDGYEQYFGPGTRLTVT.